This is a list of T cell receptor beta chains from one sample in a study of Tregs in tolerant kidney transplant recipients. Profiling relied on immunoSEQ multiplex PCR, and the TCRdb table lists in-frame clones only, not all of them. Among tens of thousands of clones, 84% were seen once, and the ten largest hold roughly 4.9%. The sample was CD4+ T cells from blood. All receptors derive from a human donor in good health. CDR3s include the opening cysteine and the closing phenylalanine or tryptophan. The order of the fields is CDR3 DNA, CDR3 protein, clone size, D gene, V gene, J gene. The D gene is left open where the match is weak. Some rows have no size entry. The others give once, few or many, or a class for an expanded clone.

TGTGCCAGCAGCTTGAACAGGGAGGCTGGGGCCAACGTCCTGACTTTC,CASSLNREAGANVLTF,NA,NA,TRBV5-6,TRBJ2-6
TGTGCCAGCAGGGGACAGGGGGCGCCCACTGAAGCTTTCTTT,CASRGQGAPTEAFF,NA,TRBD1,TRBV25-1,TRBJ1-1
TGTGCCACCAGCAGGATTGGGGAGGTTAAAGAGACCCAGTACTTC,CATSRIGEVKETQYF,NA,NA,TRBV15,TRBJ2-5
TGTGCCAGCAGCTCAATGGGAGGAGCCCTCTGGGAGCAGTACTTC,CASSSMGGALWEQYF,NA,NA,TRBV7-2,TRBJ2-7
TGTGCCAGCAGTGCGGGGGTAAACGCTGAAGCTTTCTTT,CASSAGVNAEAFF,NA,NA,TRBV6-1,TRBJ1-1
TGTGCCAGTAGTATTTCCGGACCCTTGGGCTATGGCTACACCTTC,CASSISGPLGYGYTF,few,NA,TRBV19,TRBJ1-2
TGTGCCAGTAGTCCCCCAGCAGGGGGCATTGAGAACACTGAAGCTTTCTTT,CASSPPAGGIENTEAFF,NA,TRBD1,TRBV19,TRBJ1-1
TGTGCCTGGAAGGGATTTAACTATGGCTACACCTTC,CAWKGFNYGYTF,NA,NA,TRBV30,TRBJ1-2
TGTGCCAGCTCACCACCGTCGGGGATAAACACCGGGGAGCTGTTTTTT,CASSPPSGINTGELFF,NA,NA,TRBV18,TRBJ2-2
TGTGCCAGCAGCATAAAACAGGGGTTAGGGTCCTACAATGAGCAGTTCTTC,CASSIKQGLGSYNEQFF,NA,TRBD1,TRBV7-6,TRBJ2-1
TGTGCCACCGGACAGAACAAGAACACTGAAGCTTTCTTT,CATGQNKNTEAFF,NA,NA,TRBV10-3,TRBJ1-1
TGCGCCAGCAGTCAATCGGAGCCCCTCCACTTT,CASSQSEPLHF,NA,NA,TRBV23-1,TRBJ1-6
TGTGCCAGCAGCTTAGAAACTAGCGGATTAACAGATACGCAGTATTTT,CASSLETSGLTDTQYF,NA,TRBD2,TRBV11-2,TRBJ2-3
TGCGCCAGCAGCCAGACCCCTATCAGCGGGGGGTACAATGAGCAGTTCTTC,CASSQTPISGGYNEQFF,few,TRBD2,TRBV4-1,TRBJ2-1
TGTGCCAGCAGCTTAGATCCCAGGAGCAATCAGCCCCAGCATTTT,CASSLDPRSNQPQHF,once,NA,TRBV7-2,TRBJ1-5